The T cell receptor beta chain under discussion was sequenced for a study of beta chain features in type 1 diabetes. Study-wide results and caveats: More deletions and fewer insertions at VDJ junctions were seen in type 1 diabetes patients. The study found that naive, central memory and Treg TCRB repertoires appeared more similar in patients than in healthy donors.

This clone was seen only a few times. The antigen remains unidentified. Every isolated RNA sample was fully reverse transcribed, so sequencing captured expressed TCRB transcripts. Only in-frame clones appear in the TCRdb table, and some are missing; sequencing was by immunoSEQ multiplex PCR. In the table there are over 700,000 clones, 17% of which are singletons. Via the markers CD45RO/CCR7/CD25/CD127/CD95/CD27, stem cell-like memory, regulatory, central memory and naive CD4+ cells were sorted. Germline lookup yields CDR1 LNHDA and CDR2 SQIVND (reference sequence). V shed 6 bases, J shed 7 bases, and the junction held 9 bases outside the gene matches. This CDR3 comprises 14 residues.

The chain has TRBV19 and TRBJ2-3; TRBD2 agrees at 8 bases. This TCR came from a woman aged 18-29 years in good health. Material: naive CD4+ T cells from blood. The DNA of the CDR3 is TGTGCCAGTAGCCGTAGCGGGGAGATTAATACGCAGTATTTT. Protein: CASSRSGEINTQYF.